The 12 T cell receptor beta chains given below trace back to one sample, sequenced in a study of cytomegalovirus exposure and HLA in healthy donors. Vbeta (60) and Jbeta (13) primers were used in the PCR. Sequencing was performed with immunoSEQ multiplex PCR; in TCRdb, only in-frame clones are kept and a portion is missing. The table lists about 150,000 clones, approximately 74% of them singletons. The sample taken for sequencing was PBMCs. The receptors originated from a young man in good health and CMV-seronegative.

The sample holds a few counts of this clone. The gene calls are TRBV18 and TRBJ1-3, with D tentatively TRBD1 (5 bases). The germline V gene has CDR1 KGHSH and CDR2 LQKENI. V dropped 6 bases and J dropped 5 bases, with 17 bases sitting between them. There are 15 residues in the CDR3. CDR3 coding DNA: TGTGCCAGCTCCCTAGACGCGGGGGGAAGAAACACCATATATTTT. Protein sequence: CASSLDAGGRNTIYF.

The V call is TRBV27, the J call TRBJ1-1, with D perhaps TRBD1 (5 bases). The CDR3 consists of 12 residues. CDR1 is MNHEY, CDR2 SMNVEV, per germline (reference sequence). Trimming removed 6 bases at V and 6 bases at J, with 11 bases between. CDR3 DNA: TGTGCCAGCAGCCCTCCAGGGTCTGAAGCTTTCTTT. Its protein is CASSPPGSEAFF.

V gene TRBV30 combines with J gene TRBJ1-2; D perhaps matches TRBD1 (6 bases). V was trimmed by 2 bases and J by 3 bases, leaving 22 bases between them. Germline V lookup: CDR1 GTSNPN, CDR2 SVGIG (reference sequence). The CDR3 runs to 17 residues. CDR3 amino acids: CAWSSMDSSWGHYGYTF. The CDR3 DNA reads TGTGCCTGGAGTAGTATGGACAGTTCGTGGGGTCACTATGGCTACACCTTC.

The chain employs TRBV11-2 and TRBJ1-3; D gene uncertain. This CDR3 has 14 amino acids. Trimming took off 3 bases at V and 0 bases at J, with 6 bases between the two ends. Germline values: CDR1 SGHAT, CDR2 FQNNGV. Written as DNA, the CDR3 is TGTGCCAGCAGCTTTCCCTACTCTGGAAACACCATATATTTT. Amino acid sequence: CASSFPYSGNTIYF.

The chain carries TRBV29-1 and TRBJ1-1, with D possibly matching TRBD1 (6 bases). This CDR3 is 13 amino acids long. Looked up from germline, CDR1 is SQVTM and CDR2 is ANQGSEA. V shed 3 bases and J shed 4 bases, with 12 bases lying between them. The CDR3 DNA follows: TGCAGCGTTGAGGGGGGGCAGATCACTGAAGCTTTCTTT. Translation: CSVEGGQITEAFF.

This clone was counted once. The chain recombines TRBV30 with TRBJ1-5; TRBD1 aligns across 7 bases. CDR1 is GTSNPN and CDR2 is SVGIG in the germline V gene (reference sequence). V lost 0 bases, J lost 8 bases, and 4 bases stayed unmatched. This CDR3 has 13 residues. CDR3 coding DNA: TGTGCCTGGAGTGTACAGGGGAGGAAGCCCCAGCATTTT. This gives the protein CAWSVQGRKPQHF.

The sample holds one count of this clone. This chain connects TRBV5-1 to TRBJ2-7; TRBD1 is a possible D gene (5 bases). CDR1 and CDR2 (germline): SGHRS, YFSETQ. V lost 0 bases and J 6 bases, leaving 16 bases between the germline ends. This CDR3 has 15 amino acids. This CDR3 reads CASSLGEGARGEQYV. For the CDR3, the DNA is TGCGCCAGCAGCTTGGGTGAAGGGGCAAGGGGCGAGCAGTACGTC.

This rearrangement joins TRBV7-9 to TRBJ1-1, with D perhaps matching TRBD1 (6 bases). CDR3 size: 15 residues. Germline CDR1 and CDR2: SEHNR and FQNEAQ (reference sequence). Trimming left V 7 bases short and J 4 bases short, with 19 bases between. DNA for the CDR3: TGTGCCAGCATCCAGGGCAGGGGTATCTTCACTGAAGCTTTCTTT. It encodes CASIQGRGIFTEAFF.

The chain uses TRBV6-1 and TRBJ2-5; 8 nucleotides align to TRBD2. The V gene end was trimmed by 2 bases and the J gene end by 3 bases; junction bases not matched to a gene: 8. The CDR3 runs to 16 residues. In germline, CDR1 is MNHNS, CDR2 SASEGT. The CDR3 nucleotides read TGTGCCAGCAGTGAATTCGGGGGGGGAGAGGAAGAGACCCAGTACTTC. This encodes CASSEFGGGEEETQYF.

CDR3 nucleotides: TGTGCCAGCAGCCAAGGGCTAGCGGGAAACACAGATACGCAGTATTTT. Its protein product is CASSQGLAGNTDTQYF. V gene TRBV4-2 combines with J gene TRBJ2-3, with TRBD2 matching over 9 bases. CDR1 and CDR2 from the germline V gene are LGHNA and YNFKEQ. With 1 base clipped from V and 2 bases from J, the junction kept 4 bases outside the gene matches. CDR3 length: 16 amino acids.

This clone was found once. The sample carries other DNA sequences with the same CDR3. V gene TRBV7-9 combines with J gene TRBJ2-3; 7 positions agree with TRBD2. The CDR3 is 15 amino acids. V shed 3 bases, J shed 1 base, and the junction held 4 bases outside the gene matches. The germline V gene encodes CDR1 SEHNR and CDR2 FQNEAQ (reference sequence). The CDR3 is CASSLGGGGTDTQYF. The CDR3, as DNA: TGTGCCAGCAGCTTGGGCGGGGGAGGCACAGATACGCAGTATTTT.

V and J are TRBV5-6 and TRBJ2-2; TRBD1 matches 8 bases. The J segment lost 2 bases and the V segment lost 7 bases, leaving 13 bases of the junction unmatched. CDR1 is SGHDT, CDR2 YYEEEE, per germline. There are 17 residues in the CDR3. The CDR3 here is CASSKTGTGFNTGELFF. The CDR3 DNA reads TGTGCCAGCTCAAAAACCGGGACAGGATTTAACACCGGGGAGCTGTTTTTT.